This T cell receptor (beta chain) is from a study of blood T cell repertoires in COVID-19. Method: immunoSEQ multiplex PCR; TCRdb's copy keeps in-frame clones and lacks some. This table has a few hundred thousand clones, more than 85% appearing once. This TCR was sampled from a woman aged 30 to 39 who had recovered from COVID-19. Sequenced: PBMCs or T cells enriched from blood (not recorded which).

The CDR3 is CAIARWAQGQYF. As DNA, the CDR3 is TGCGCCATCGCCCGGTGGGCCCAAGGGCAGTACTTC. The V gene is TRBV5-1, the J gene TRBJ2-7, with D unclear. The CDR3 contains 12 residues. Germline loops: CDR1 SGHRS, CDR2 YFSETQ. Trimming stripped 9 bases from V and 9 bases from J, with 19 bases between.